These T cell receptor beta chains were read from a single sample in a study of cytomegalovirus exposure and HLA in healthy donors. The protocol was immunoSEQ multiplex PCR, while the TCRdb copy is restricted to in-frame clones and leaves out a portion. The data show about 160,000 clones, roughly 80% seen once. The sample comprised PBMCs. The receptors originated from a man aged 45-60 years in good health and CMV-seropositive. The CDR3 runs from the conserved cysteine through the conserved F or W. The D gene is left open where the match is weak. The size field is filled for only some rows; it gives once, few, many or a size class.

j_call v_call clone_size d_call cdr3_aa cdr3_nt
TRBJ2-7 TRBV29-1 - TRBD1 CSVAGQGALYEQYF TGCAGCGTGGCCGGACAGGGGGCCCTCTACGAGCAGTACTTC
TRBJ2-7 TRBV5-6 few - CASSLGRGDEQYF TGTGCCAGCAGCTTGGGCAGGGGGGACGAGCAGTACTTC
TRBJ1-5 TRBV7-2 - TRBD1 CARPGGYEGSGQGNQPQHF TGTGCCAGGCCGGGGGGGTATGAAGGGTCGGGACAGGGGAATCAGCCCCAGCATTTT
TRBJ2-2 TRBV9 - - CASNSFPTTGELFF TGTGCCAGCAACTCATTCCCGACAACCGGGGAGCTGTTTTTT
TRBJ2-1 TRBV6-5 once TRBD2 CASSTSGTHNEQFF TGTGCCAGCAGCACTAGCGGGACACATAATGAGCAGTTCTTC
TRBJ2-5 TRBV19 - TRBD1 CASSPEPPGQGPGTQYF TGTGCCAGTAGTCCCGAACCACCGGGACAGGGGCCGGGGACCCAGTACTTC
TRBJ2-1 TRBV27 - - CASSLSSEWDNEQFF TGTGCCAGCAGCTTATCTAGCGAATGGGACAATGAGCAGTTCTTC
TRBJ2-7 TRBV5-1 - TRBD2 CASAEGLAGSYEQYF TGCGCCAGCGCCGAGGGACTAGCGGGGTCCTACGAGCAGTACTTC
TRBJ2-7 TRBV6-5 - - CASSHYEQYF TGTGCCAGCAGCCACTACGAGCAGTACTTC
TRBJ2-3 TRBV27 - - CASSLQGADTQYF TGTGCCAGCAGCTTACAGGGTGCAGATACGCAGTATTTT
TRBJ1-2 TRBV5-1 - TRBD1 CASRNGTVTYGYTF TGCGCCAGCAGAAACGGGACAGTTACCTATGGCTACACCTTC
TRBJ2-7 TRBV11-2 - - CASSFTAGGPEQYF TGTGCCAGCAGCTTCACCGCAGGGGGGCCCGAGCAGTACTTC
TRBJ2-1 TRBV9 - - CASSPGISSNEQFF TGTGCCAGCAGCCCGGGAATCTCTAGCAATGAGCAGTTCTTC
TRBJ2-7 TRBV6-5 - - CASSGQAFSAYEQYF TGTGCCAGCAGTGGGCAGGCCTTTAGTGCCTACGAGCAGTACTTC
TRBJ2-7 TRBV5-1 - - CASSLEGRDAYEQYF TGCGCCAGCAGCTTGGAGGGCAGGGATGCCTACGAGCAGTACTTC
TRBJ2-7 TRBV15 - TRBD2 CATSRDTETSGRGYEQYF TGTGCCACCAGCAGAGATACGGAGACTAGCGGGAGAGGCTACGAGCAGTACTTC
TRBJ2-3 TRBV18 once TRBD2 CASGTSGTADTQYF TGTGCCAGCGGGACTAGCGGGACGGCAGATACGCAGTATTTT
TRBJ2-7 TRBV5-1 - TRBD2 CASSLLAGALEQYF TGCGCCAGCAGCTTACTAGCGGGGGCCCTCGAGCAGTACTTC
TRBJ1-1 TRBV5-1 - - CASRHFNDSNTEAFF TGCGCCAGCAGACATTTTAACGATTCGAACACTGAAGCTTTCTTT
TRBJ2-7 TRBV19 - TRBD1 CASSMGRGQYEQYF TGTGCCAGTAGTATGGGCAGGGGGCAGTACGAGCAGTACTTC
TRBJ1-4 TRBV5-1 many TRBD1 CASSSGQGGKLFF TGCGCCAGCAGCTCGGGACAGGGGGGAAAACTGTTTTTT
TRBJ2-7 TRBV28 - - CASKPGHQSREQYF TGTGCCAGCAAACCGGGACACCAATCCAGGGAGCAGTACTTC
TRBJ2-3 TRBV7-6 once - CASSLTVGSGKQYF TGTGCCAGCAGCTTAACAGTGGGGTCGGGGAAGCAGTATTTT
TRBJ1-2 TRBV6-5 few - CASSRSRGSDYGYTF TGTGCCAGCAGTAGGTCCAGGGGATCTGACTATGGCTACACCTTC
TRBJ2-4 TRBV11-2 - - CASSQARGRNIQYF TGTGCCAGCAGCCAAGCCCGAGGGCGGAACATTCAGTACTTC
TRBJ2-1 TRBV4-1 - TRBD2 CASSQNSGSLYNEQFF TGCGCCAGCAGCCAAAATAGCGGGAGTCTCTACAATGAGCAGTTCTTC
TRBJ1-2 TRBV29-1 - - CSVPAWSYGYTF TGCAGCGTACCCGCTTGGAGCTATGGCTACACCTTC
TRBJ1-6 TRBV27 - TRBD1 CASSFSGQGLNNSPLHF TGTGCCAGCAGTTTTTCGGGACAGGGGTTGAATAATTCACCCCTCCACTTT
TRBJ1-1 TRBV6-5 once TRBD1 CASRDRQFAEAFF TGTGCCAGCAGGGACAGGCAGTTTGCTGAAGCTTTCTTT
TRBJ1-2 TRBV7-2 - TRBD1 CASSLAQGGGGYGYTF TGTGCCAGCAGCTTAGCGCAGGGGGGCGGAGGGTATGGCTACACCTTC
TRBJ2-1 TRBV9 - TRBD2 CASSATSQGLAGNEQFF TGTGCCAGCAGCGCGACCTCTCAAGGACTAGCGGGCAATGAGCAGTTCTTC
TRBJ1-5 TRBV2 - - CANAIDSNQPQHF TGTGCCAACGCGATCGATAGCAATCAGCCCCAGCATTTT
TRBJ2-2 TRBV11-2 - TRBD1 CASSFWTGNTGELFF TGTGCCAGCAGCTTTTGGACAGGGAACACCGGGGAGCTGTTTTTT
TRBJ2-3 TRBV4-1 - - CASSQEWAGTQYF TGCGCCAGCAGCCAAGAATGGGCAGGGACGCAGTATTTT
TRBJ2-3 TRBV5-1 - TRBD1 CASSWTGSTDTQYF TGCGCCAGCAGCTGGACAGGGAGCACAGATACGCAGTATTTT
TRBJ2-3 TRBV27 - TRBD1 CAAGTVNTDTQYF TGTGCCGCAGGGACAGTTAACACAGATACGCAGTATTTT
TRBJ2-7 TRBV7-2 - - CASSLQLGSGEQYF TGTGCCAGCAGCCTCCAACTCGGTTCGGGGGAGCAGTACTTC
TRBJ1-1 TRBV29-1 - - CSVASAMNTEAFF TGCAGCGTTGCCAGTGCCATGAACACTGAAGCTTTCTTT
TRBJ1-5 TRBV28 - - CASSSTFEGPHQPQHF TGTGCCAGCAGCTCGACATTCGAGGGTCCCCATCAGCCCCAGCATTTT
TRBJ1-2 TRBV4-1 - - CASSQGTALSYGYTF TGCGCCAGCAGCCAAGGGACAGCTCTAAGCTATGGCTACACCTTC
TRBJ1-1 TRBV19 - - CASSKRQANTEAFF TGTGCCAGTAGTAAACGGCAGGCGAACACTGAAGCTTTCTTT
TRBJ2-7 TRBV29-1 - TRBD1 CSVHRGLGEQYF TGCAGCGTTCACAGGGGGCTGGGCGAGCAGTACTTC
TRBJ1-5 TRBV6-1 - TRBD1 CASSVTQGGAQPQHF TGTGCCAGCAGTGTAACGCAGGGGGGAGCTCAGCCCCAGCATTTT
TRBJ1-2 TRBV7-9 - - CASTTGYGYTF TGTGCCAGCACTACAGGGTATGGCTACACCTTC
TRBJ1-1 TRBV4-1 - - CASSQEYRITEAFF TGCGCCAGCAGCCAAGAATACAGGATCACTGAAGCTTTCTTT
TRBJ1-1 TRBV5-1 once TRBD1 CASSADRGSYRAFF TGCGCCAGCAGCGCGGACAGGGGGTCTTATAGGGCTTTCTTT